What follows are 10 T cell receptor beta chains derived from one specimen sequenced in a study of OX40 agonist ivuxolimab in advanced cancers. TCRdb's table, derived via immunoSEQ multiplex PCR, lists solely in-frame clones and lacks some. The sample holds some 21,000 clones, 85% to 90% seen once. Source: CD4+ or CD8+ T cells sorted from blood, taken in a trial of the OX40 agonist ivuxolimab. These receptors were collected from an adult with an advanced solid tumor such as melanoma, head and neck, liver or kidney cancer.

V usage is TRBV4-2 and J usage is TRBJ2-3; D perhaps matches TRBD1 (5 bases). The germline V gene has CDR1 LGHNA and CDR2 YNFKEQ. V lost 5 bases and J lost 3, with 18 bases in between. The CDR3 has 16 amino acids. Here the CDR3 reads CASSFFETDPTDTQYF. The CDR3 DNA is TGTGCCAGCAGCTTCTTTGAGACAGACCCTACAGATACGCAGTATTTT.

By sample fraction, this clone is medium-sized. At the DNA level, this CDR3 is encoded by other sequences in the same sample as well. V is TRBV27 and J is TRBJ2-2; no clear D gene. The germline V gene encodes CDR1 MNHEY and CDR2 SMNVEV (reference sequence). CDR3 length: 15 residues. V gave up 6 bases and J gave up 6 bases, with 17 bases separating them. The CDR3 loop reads CASSPVLPMSGELFF. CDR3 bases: TGTGCCAGCAGCCCAGTACTTCCCATGTCCGGGGAGCTGTTTTTT.

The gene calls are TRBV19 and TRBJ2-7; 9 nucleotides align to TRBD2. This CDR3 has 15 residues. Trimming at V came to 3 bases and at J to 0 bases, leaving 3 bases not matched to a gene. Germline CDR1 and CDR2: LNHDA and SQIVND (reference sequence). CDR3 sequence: CASSMGGRASYEQYF. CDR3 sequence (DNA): TGTGCCAGTAGTATGGGCGGGAGGGCCTCCTACGAGCAGTACTTC.

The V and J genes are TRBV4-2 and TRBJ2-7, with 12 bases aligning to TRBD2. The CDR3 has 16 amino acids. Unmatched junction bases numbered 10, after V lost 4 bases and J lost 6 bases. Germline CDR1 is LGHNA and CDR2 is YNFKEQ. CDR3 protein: CASSLPGLAGRGEQYF. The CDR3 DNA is TGTGCCAGCAGCCTACCCGGACTAGCGGGAAGGGGCGAGCAGTACTTC.

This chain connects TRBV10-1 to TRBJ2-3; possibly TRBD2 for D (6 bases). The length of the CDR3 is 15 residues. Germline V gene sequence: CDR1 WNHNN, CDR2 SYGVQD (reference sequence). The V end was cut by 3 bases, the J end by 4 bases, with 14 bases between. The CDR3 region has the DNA TGCGCCAGCAGTGATCCTAGCGAAACGGCAGATACGCAGTATTTT. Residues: CASSDPSETADTQYF.

The CDR3 DNA sequence: TGTGCCAGCAGCTTAGAACCGGGGATGAACACTGAAGCTTTCTTT. Translated: CASSLEPGMNTEAFF. This chain uses TRBV11-2 with TRBJ1-1, with D unclear. Germline lookup yields CDR1 SGHAT and CDR2 FQNNGV. The CDR3 loop spans 15 amino acids. Trimming shortened V by 0 bases and J by 0 bases, and 8 bases separated the two germline ends.

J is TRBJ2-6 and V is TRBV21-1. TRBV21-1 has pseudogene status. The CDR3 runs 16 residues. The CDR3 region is CASSKSSNSGANVLTF. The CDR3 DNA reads TGTGCCAGCAGCAAATCATCGAACTCTGGGGCCAACGTCCTGACTTTC.

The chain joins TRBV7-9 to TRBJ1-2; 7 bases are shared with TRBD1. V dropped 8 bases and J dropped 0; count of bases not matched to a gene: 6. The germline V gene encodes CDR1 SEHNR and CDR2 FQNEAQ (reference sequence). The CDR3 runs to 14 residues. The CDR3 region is CASRTGETNYGYTF. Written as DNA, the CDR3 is TGTGCCAGCCGGACAGGAGAGACTAACTATGGCTACACCTTC. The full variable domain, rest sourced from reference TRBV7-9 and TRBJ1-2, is DTGVSQNPRHKITKRGQNVTFRCDPISEHNRLYWYRQTLGQGPEFLTYFQNEAQLEKSRLLSDRFSAERPKGSFSTLEIQRTEQGDSAMYLCASRTGETNYGYTFGSGTRLTVV.

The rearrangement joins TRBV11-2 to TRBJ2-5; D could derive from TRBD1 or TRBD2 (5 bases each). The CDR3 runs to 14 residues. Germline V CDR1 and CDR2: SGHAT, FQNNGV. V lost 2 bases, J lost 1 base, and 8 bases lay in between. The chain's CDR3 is CASSLRDAQETQYF. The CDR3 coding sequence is TGTGCCAGCAGCTTAAGGGACGCCCAAGAGACCCAGTACTTC.

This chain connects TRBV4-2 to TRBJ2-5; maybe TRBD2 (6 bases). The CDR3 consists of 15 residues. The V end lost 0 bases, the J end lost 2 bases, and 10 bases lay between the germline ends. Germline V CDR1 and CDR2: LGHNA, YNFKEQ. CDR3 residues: CASSQEQRAQETQYF. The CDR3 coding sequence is TGTGCCAGCAGCCAAGAACAGCGGGCACAAGAGACCCAGTACTTC.